This T cell receptor beta chain was found in a study of cytomegalovirus exposure and HLA in healthy donors. PCR primers comprised 60 Vbeta and 13 Jbeta primers. Data came from immunoSEQ multiplex PCR; TCRdb stores just in-frame clones and leaves some out. The sample lists some 190,000 clones; over 80% were seen once. Findings and limits, study-wide: Association of a missense DCLRE1C variant with TCR beta V- and J-gene trimming was reported in a later analysis.

Worth noting for this clone: Its target is not known.

This CDR3 comprises 21 residues. CDR1 is SGHVS and CDR2 is FQNEAQ in the germline V gene. V lost 2 bases to trimming and J lost 6 bases; unmatched junction nucleotides: 22. The clonotype was recovered from a boy aged 2 to 10 in good health and CMV-seronegative. Sequencing used PBMCs. The chain links TRBV7-8 to TRBJ2-2; 9 bases match TRBD2. The CDR3 protein is CASSLPAYLAGKAPDSGELFF. For the CDR3, the DNA is TGTGCCAGCAGCTTACCGGCATATCTAGCGGGAAAAGCACCGGATTCCGGGGAGCTGTTTTTT.